This T cell receptor beta chain was sequenced for a study of T cell repertoires in ileal Crohn's disease. Profiled with immunoSEQ multiplex PCR; TCRdb holds only in-frame clones, not every one. In the table there are tens of thousands of clones, about three quarters of which are singletons. Germline CDR1 LNHDA, CDR2 SQIVND (reference sequence). The CDR3 is 15 residues long. V shed 3 bases, J shed 1 base, and the junction held 5 bases outside the gene matches. The specimen sequenced was ileal tissue. The sequence derives from an adult with Crohn's disease. The J gene is TRBJ2-7, the V gene TRBV19, with 8 bases lining up with TRBD2. CDR3 region: CASSIRGGGSYEQYF. CDR3 DNA: TGTGCCAGTAGTATTCGGGGGGGCGGGTCCTACGAGCAGTACTTC.